This TCR beta chain was sequenced for a study of vaccination and CD4 T cells after COVID-19. The treatment denotes: approximately 10-day PBMC culture with coronavirus spike peptide pools or control peptides (ViraFEST assay). Under the ViraFEST approach, antigen-specific T cells were expanded with peptide pools and TCRs subsequently sequenced. A half-volume replacement of the medium with fresh IL-2 medium was performed on days 3 and 7. In regard to this clonotype: What it binds is not known.

CDR3 length: 16 amino acids. V was cut by 5 bases and J by 3 bases, with 19 bases left in between. CDR1 and CDR2 from the germline V gene are LNHNV and YYDKDF (reference sequence). With the Oncomine TCR Beta short-read assay, DNA from cultured CD4+ T cells was sequenced. Cultures of CD4+ T cells served as the source for extracting genomic DNA. TCRdb itself ran the PCR reads through MiXCR, one entry per CDR3 protein. The repertoire holds around 20,000 distinct CDR3 sequences, roughly 46% seen once, with 20% to 30% in the top ten. Sequencing used CD4+ T cells from blood, cultured in vitro, obtained before SARS-CoV-2 vaccination. The chain combines TRBV15 with TRBJ1-1; D is perhaps TRBD1 (5 bases). The sequence was collected from a human donor who had recovered from COVID-19. This CDR3 reads CATSGVRGPFDTEAFF. CDR3 bases: TGTGCCACCAGCGGCGTCCGGGGCCCGTTCGACACTGAAGCTTTCTTT.